This T cell receptor (beta chain) was recovered during a study of human CD8 memory T cell subsets. There are 15 residues in the CDR3. Total CD8+ T cells were enriched by a separation that was negative and magnetic. The authors made TCR beta libraries using UMI-labeled 5' RACE. With the 5' RACE reads reprocessed, TCRdb shows one record per CDR3 protein and no DNA. The sample includes over 3,500 distinct CDR3 sequences. Sequencing was performed on CD8+ T cells from PBMCs. The J gene is TRBJ2-7, the V gene TRBV12-3 or TRBV12-4; TCRdb returns TRBD1, unconfirmable since there is no DNA. This TCR came from a human donor in good health. CDR3 amino acids: CASSLGPGASYEQYF.